These 5 T cell receptor beta chains came from one sample sequenced in a study of shared clonotypes between healthy human individuals (TCRdb year 2020). Libraries were constructed by the immunoSEQ multiplex PCR assay. This immuneACCESS table, as held by TCRdb, lists in-frame sequences with V and J called but not all clones. Of the missing ones, under half trace to an unresolved V gene in checked studies; the others have no known cause. The sample yields about 990,000 clones; about four fifths were counted once. Jointly, the top ten make up 0.5% to 0.65% of the sample. Sequencing used memory CD4+ T cells from PBMCs. Sample cell subset or site, as interpreted from the label and publication: CD45RA-negative fraction. All receptors derive from a man between 18 and 35 years old in good health. Some clones in this sample may be carry-over from other donors' samples.

This chain links TRBV2 with TRBJ2-5; D gene uncertain. The CDR3 spans 12 residues. CDR1 SNHLY and CDR2 FYNNEI come from the germline V gene. V gave up 6 bases and J gave up 4 bases, with 9 bases separating them. The CDR3 DNA reads TGTGCCAGCAGCCCAGAGAGAGAGACCCAGTACTTC. Translating gives CASSPERETQYF.

The table lists this clone with a few counts. A single base is all that separates this from a far larger clone, so a read error is likely. The chain joins TRBV7-2 to TRBJ2-1; TRBD2 matches 12 bases. The germline V gene encodes CDR1 SGHTA and CDR2 FQGNSA. V shed 8 bases, J shed 8 bases, and the junction held 7 bases outside the gene matches. The CDR3 contains 14 residues. CDR3 DNA: TGTGCCAGCGCTAGCGGGAGGGCTGGACATGAGCAGTTCTTC. This sequence encodes CASASGRAGHEQFF.

The chain has TRBV6-6 and TRBJ2-5; unclear D gene. Germline values: CDR1 MNHNY, CDR2 SVGAGI (reference sequence). Trimming cost V 7 bases and J 2 bases, with 11 bases left between them. The CDR3 is made up of 13 amino acids. CDR3 DNA: TGTGCCAGCAATTTTTACGGTCAAGAGACCCAGTACTTC. This gives the protein CASNFYGQETQYF.

The table lists this clone with a count of one. The genes are TRBV6-1 and TRBJ2-3; D possibly corresponds to TRBD2 (5 bases). V dropped 3 bases and J dropped 7 bases, with 11 bases sitting between them. The CDR3 runs to 13 residues. Germline V gene sequence: CDR1 MNHNS, CDR2 SASEGT. CDR3 in amino acids: CASSESDGNTQYF. CDR3 in DNA: TGTGCCAGCAGTGAGAGCGACGGGAATACGCAGTATTTT.

This clone was observed a single time. The DNA of the CDR3 is TGTGCCAGCAGCCCGGGACAGGGGTTCTACGACTACACCTTC. Encoded protein: CASSPGQGFYDYTF. The J gene is TRBJ1-2, the V gene TRBV7-9, with TRBD1 matching 10 bases. Unmatched junction bases numbered 10, after V lost 5 bases and J lost 10 bases. This CDR3 contains 14 residues. Per germline, CDR1 SEHNR and CDR2 FQNEAQ (reference sequence).